Presented here are 27 T cell receptor beta chains from one specimen sequenced in a study of blood T cell repertoires in COVID-19. The protocol was immunoSEQ multiplex PCR, while the TCRdb copy is restricted to in-frame clones and leaves out a portion. Of over 350,000 clones listed, approximately 87% were seen once; the top ten hold about 0.89%. Sequencing was performed on PBMCs or T cells enriched from blood (not recorded which). The receptors derive from a young woman with acute COVID-19.

The V and J genes are TRBV19 and TRBJ1-2; perhaps TRBD1 as D (5 bases). The ends were cut back, 6 bases at V and 3 bases at J, with 20 bases in the middle. The CDR3 runs 16 residues. Germline V gene data show CDR1 as LNHDA and CDR2 as SQIVND (reference sequence). The CDR3 loop reads CASSQSGPGLYYGYTF. CDR3 DNA sequence: TGTGCCAGTAGCCAATCGGGGCCGGGACTTTACTATGGCTACACCTTC.

J is TRBJ1-4 and V is TRBV14, with a tentative D call TRBD1 (5 bases). This CDR3 spans 14 amino acids. V was clipped by 3 bases and J by 7 bases, with 12 bases between them. CDR1 SGHDN and CDR2 FVKESK come from the germline V gene. For the CDR3, the DNA is TGTGCCAGCAGCCACCGGGGGTGGGGTGAAAAACTGTTTTTT. Translating gives CASSHRGWGEKLFF.

This rearrangement joins TRBV18 to TRBJ1-3; perhaps TRBD1 as D (5 bases). Deletions cut 2 bases from V and 0 bases from J, with 17 bases between. The CDR3 is 18 amino acids. Germline V gene data show CDR1 as KGHSH and CDR2 as LQKENI. CDR3 DNA: TGTGCCAGCTCACCATCTGCGCCAGGGCCGAGCTCTGGAAACACCATATATTTT. This translates into CASSPSAPGPSSGNTIYF.

The gene calls are TRBV20-1 and TRBJ1-1; unclear D gene. This CDR3 has 11 residues. Trimming took off 0 bases at V and 11 bases at J, with 10 bases between the two ends. Germline CDR1 DFQATT, CDR2 SNEGSKA (reference sequence). CDR3 region: CSARDTIGAFF. The CDR3 region has the DNA TGCAGTGCTAGAGATACGATCGGGGCTTTCTTT.

This clone has more than one count but fewer than ten. The chain employs TRBV11-3 and TRBJ2-7, with TRBD1 identical over 7 bases. CDR3 length equals 13 residues. V gave up 6 bases and J gave up 7 bases; unmatched junction bases: 9. The germline CDR1 and CDR2 sequences are SGHNT and YENEEA. CDR3 loop: CASRDGQVDEQYF. CDR3 nucleotides: TGTGCCAGCAGGGACGGACAGGTTGATGAGCAGTACTTC.

J is TRBJ2-3 and V is TRBV4-2, with TRBD2 as a possible D gene (5 bases). In germline, CDR1 is LGHNA, CDR2 YNFKEQ. This CDR3 is 16 amino acids long. The V gene lost 0 bases and the J gene lost 5 bases, with 15 bases spanning the gap. The CDR3 nucleotides are TGTGCCAGCAGCCAAGAGGGTAGCTCGGGAAGAGATACGCAGTATTTT. Amino acid sequence: CASSQEGSSGRDTQYF.

The rearrangement joins TRBV21-1 to TRBJ1-6; the table's D call, TRBD1, has no DNA check behind it. TRBV21-1 is noted as a pseudogene. This CDR3 is 14 amino acids long. The CDR3 spells CASSKIQGISPLHF. CDR3 nucleotides: TGTGCCAGCAGCAAAATCCAGGGAATCTCACCCCTCCACTTT.

In this sample, this clone turned up a few times. The chain has TRBV5-1 and TRBJ1-2; D is perhaps TRBD1 (6 bases). CDR3 length: 15 amino acids. Germline CDR1 and CDR2: SGHRS and YFSETQ. V shed 3 bases and J shed 2 bases, with 14 bases lying between them. The CDR3 sequence: CASSSRPQGNYGYTF. CDR3 nucleotides: TGCGCCAGCAGCTCCCGTCCCCAGGGGAACTATGGCTACACCTTC.

This clone is a singleton in its sample. CDR3 region: CASSSTSGGETQYF. The CDR3 coding sequence is TGCGCCAGCAGCTCGACTAGCGGCGGGGAGACCCAGTACTTC. The V and J genes are TRBV5-1 and TRBJ2-5, with 9 bases identical to TRBD2. This CDR3 is 14 amino acids long. Germline loops: CDR1 SGHRS, CDR2 YFSETQ. V was pared by 3 bases and J by 5 bases, with 5 bases of the junction left unmatched.

The genes are TRBV7-3 and TRBJ2-1; 10 nucleotides match TRBD1. Germline CDR1 SGHTA, CDR2 FQGTGA. The CDR3 is made up of 14 amino acids. V lost 5 bases to trimming and J lost 6 bases; unmatched junction nucleotides: 4. The CDR3 region is CASSPRDRGNEQFF. For the CDR3, the DNA is TGTGCCAGCAGCCCCCGGGACAGGGGCAATGAGCAGTTCTTC. Supplemented by reference TRBV7-3 and TRBJ2-1, the full variable domain reads GAGVSQTPSNKVTEKGKYVELRCDPISGHTALYWYRQSLGQGPEFLIYFQGTGAADDSGLPNDRFFAVRPEGSVSTLKIQRTERGDSAVYLCASSPRDRGNEQFFGPGTRLTVL.

The chain uses TRBV5-4 and TRBJ2-3; D perhaps matches TRBD1 (5 bases). The V and J ends lost 0 bases and 3 bases respectively, with 5 bases between them. CDR1 and CDR2 from the germline V gene are SGHNT and YYREEE (reference sequence). The CDR3 contains 13 residues. Written as DNA, the CDR3 is TGTGCCAGCAGCTTGGACAGGACAGATACGCAGTATTTT. Protein: CASSLDRTDTQYF.

This chain joins TRBV7-9 and TRBJ1-2; 7 bases are a match to TRBD1. CDR1 and CDR2 from the germline V gene are SEHNR and FQNEAQ (reference sequence). The junction had 7 bases not matched to a gene; V was cut back by 4 bases and J by 8 bases. The CDR3 extends over 13 amino acids. CDR3 nucleotides: TGTGCCAGCAGCTACAGGGGAGTCAGGGGCTACACCTTC. Residues: CASSYRGVRGYTF.

This clone came up once. The chain combines TRBV14 with TRBJ1-6; D unclear. The V end lost 1 base, the J end lost 4 bases, and 5 bases lay between the germline ends. The germline gives CDR1 SGHDN, CDR2 FVKESK. The CDR3 runs to 14 residues. The CDR3 here is CASSQGGYNSPLHF. CDR3 bases: TGTGCCAGCAGCCAAGGCGGGTATAATTCACCCCTCCACTTT.

The genes are TRBV19 and TRBJ1-5; D is unclear. CDR1 LNHDA and CDR2 SQIVND come from the germline V gene (reference sequence). This CDR3 contains 14 residues. V lost 3 bases to trimming and J lost 0 bases, with 6 bases between them. The CDR3 DNA follows: TGTGCCAGTAGTATCTCTTATAGCAATCAGCCCCAGCATTTT. Its protein product is CASSISYSNQPQHF.

The rearrangement links TRBV3-1 (or the pseudogene TRBV3-2) to TRBJ1-4; TRBD1 matches 9 bases. There are 19 residues in the CDR3. CDR1 is LGHDT, CDR2 YNNKEL, per germline (reference sequence). J was trimmed by 3 bases and V by 3 bases; bases with no gene match: 14. The CDR3 spells CASSQGTGPLRRANEKLFF. The CDR3 DNA follows: TGTGCCAGCAGCCAGGGGACAGGGCCTCTTCGAAGGGCTAATGAAAAACTGTTTTTT.

This chain connects TRBV6-1 to TRBJ1-2, with a tentative D call TRBD1 (5 bases). Germline assignment: CDR1 MNHNS and CDR2 SASEGT. V was shortened by 1 base and J by 4 bases, with 13 bases between the two germline ends. The CDR3 loop spans 15 amino acids. CDR3 protein: CASSEDRQSIYGYTF. DNA for the CDR3: TGTGCCAGCAGTGAAGACAGGCAAAGCATCTATGGCTACACCTTC.

This clone was seen once. The rearrangement uses TRBV5-6 and TRBJ1-2; D is perhaps TRBD1 (5 bases). CDR3 length: 17 amino acids. V lost 4 bases, J lost 4 bases, and 23 bases lay in between. Germline CDR1 reads SGHDT; CDR2 reads YYEEEE. The CDR3 is CASSPGVGVSPLYGYTF. CDR3 DNA sequence: TGTGCCAGCAGCCCCGGCGTAGGGGTCTCCCCCCTCTATGGCTACACCTTC.

The CDR3 DNA follows: TGTGCCAGCAGTTCTTATTACGGACAGGGGGCAGGCACTGAAGCTTTCTTT. Protein sequence: CASSSYYGQGAGTEAFF. V and J are TRBV2 and TRBJ1-1; TRBD1 agrees at 11 bases. The V segment lost 5 bases and the J segment 4 bases; nucleotides outside the gene matches: 12. The CDR3 spans 17 residues. CDR1 SNHLY and CDR2 FYNNEI come from the germline V gene.

CDR3 region: CAISESRGRGADTQYF. The CDR3 nucleotides are TGTGCCATCAGTGAGTCGAGGGGCAGGGGGGCAGATACGCAGTATTTT. This chain uses TRBV10-3 with TRBJ2-3; TRBD1 is a possible D gene (7 bases). Deletions cut 0 bases from V and 4 bases from J, with 14 bases between. The CDR3 runs 16 residues. Per the germline V gene, CDR1 is ENHRY and CDR2 is SYGVKD.

The genes are TRBV20-1 and TRBJ2-3; TRBD2 matches 16 bases. The CDR3 totals 18 residues. CDR1 and CDR2 (germline): DFQATT, SNEGSKA (reference sequence). Losses at the gene ends were 3 bases for V and 2 bases for J; bases not matched to a gene: 8. CDR3 nucleotides: TGCAGTGCTAGTTCGGGACTAGCGGGGGGGCCCTCCACAGATACGCAGTATTTT. As protein: CSASSGLAGGPSTDTQYF.

The table lists this clone with a count of one. V and J are TRBV4-3 and TRBJ2-3; D perhaps matches TRBD2 (5 bases). This CDR3 is built from 15 residues. V was cut by 1 base and J by 2 bases, with 10 bases left in between. Looked up from germline, CDR1 is LGHNA and CDR2 is YSLEER. CDR3 sequence (DNA): TGCGCCAGCAGCCAAGTTACACTAGACACAGATACGCAGTATTTT. Translation gives CASSQVTLDTDTQYF.

The CDR3 region has the DNA TGTGCCAGCTCACCGAACGAGGCGGGGGGTACCTACGAGCAGTACTTC. Residues: CASSPNEAGGTYEQYF. This chain connects TRBV18 to TRBJ2-7, with 8 bases fitting TRBD2. The CDR3 is 16 amino acids. Trimming took 3 bases from V and 2 from J; bases not matched to a gene: 9. CDR1 is KGHSH, CDR2 LQKENI, per germline. Supplemented by reference TRBV18 and TRBJ2-7, the full variable domain reads NAGVMQNPRHLVRRRGQEARLRCSPMKGHSHVYWYRQLPEEGLKFMVYLQKENIIDESGMPKERFSAEFPKEGPSILRIQQVVRGDSAAYFCASSPNEAGGTYEQYFGPGTRLTVT.

The chain links TRBV11-3 to TRBJ2-1, with 7 bases matching TRBD1. CDR3 length: 13 amino acids. V shed 1 base and J 8 bases; nucleotides not matched to a gene: 2. Germline CDR1 SGHNT, CDR2 YENEEA. The CDR3 loop reads CASSLGDSYEQFF. The CDR3 DNA sequence: TGTGCCAGCAGCTTAGGGGACAGTTATGAGCAGTTCTTC.

The gene calls are TRBV5-1 and TRBJ1-2; D is undetermined. Germline CDR1 SGHRS, CDR2 YFSETQ. The CDR3 contains 15 residues. V was trimmed by 0 bases and J by 2 bases, leaving 11 bases between them. The CDR3 reads CASSLGHAGNYGYTF. CDR3 bases: TGCGCCAGCAGCTTGGGGCACGCAGGAAACTATGGCTACACCTTC.

This sequence joins TRBV28 and TRBJ2-3; weak D call: TRBD1 (6 bases). Germline-derived CDR1 and CDR2 are MDHEN and SYDVKM. The CDR3 runs 15 residues. Trimming pared 5 bases from V and 2 bases from J, leaving 14 bases between. The CDR3 DNA reads as TGTGCCAGCAGTCCCCTGGGACAATACACAGATACGCAGTATTTT. Protein sequence: CASSPLGQYTDTQYF.

This clone has a handful of counts. The CDR3: CSVCQGPQAKNIQYF. Written as DNA, the CDR3 is TGCAGCGTTTGTCAGGGTCCCCAAGCCAAAAACATTCAGTACTTC. V is TRBV29-1 and J is TRBJ2-4; D is perhaps TRBD1 (5 bases). Trimming took 5 bases from V and 0 from J, leaving 14 bases between them. Germline CDR1 and CDR2: SQVTM and ANQGSEA. This CDR3 is built from 15 residues.

This chain links TRBV30 with TRBJ2-7; D ambiguous. CDR1 and CDR2 (germline): GTSNPN, SVGIG (reference sequence). Trimming stripped 0 bases from V and 0 bases from J, with 18 bases between. The CDR3 is 17 amino acids. The CDR3 region is CAWSVLHRRNSSYEQYF. CDR3 bases: TGTGCCTGGAGTGTACTGCACAGAAGAAATAGCTCCTACGAGCAGTACTTC.